This TCR beta chain came from a study of T cell responses to AZD1222 COVID-19 vaccine. Turning to this clone: Antigen: not known.

This CDR3 region has 12 residues. V lost 3 bases and J lost 11, with 11 bases in between. Looked up from germline, CDR1 is LNHDA and CDR2 is SQIVND (reference sequence). The protocol was immunoSEQ multiplex PCR, while the TCRdb copy is restricted to in-frame clones and leaves out a portion. The table includes about 130,000 clones, 85% to 90% detected once. General study results and limits: White British people made up most donors, females outnumbered males, and clonal diversity was possibly underestimated.

The chain employs TRBV19 and TRBJ1-5; tentatively, D is TRBD1 (5 bases). Specimen: peripheral blood, collected on day 0 of AZD1222 vaccination. The source is an adult in good health. The CDR3 protein is CASSMMGGAQHF. In DNA, the CDR3 is TGTGCCAGTAGTATGATGGGAGGGGCCCAGCATTTT.